These 15 T cell receptor beta chains were sequenced from one sample in a study of blood T cell repertoires in COVID-19. TCRdb's table, derived via immunoSEQ multiplex PCR, lists solely in-frame clones and lacks some. The sample includes 150,000 to 200,000 clones, under 85% seen only once; the top ten take approximately 12%. The sample consisted of peripheral blood. These receptors originate from a man aged 65-85 years who had recovered from COVID-19.

The V and J genes are TRBV7-8 and TRBJ2-7; a weak D match, TRBD1 (6 bases). V lost 5 bases, J lost 2 bases, and 10 bases lay in between. Germline V CDR1 and CDR2: SGHVS, FQNEAQ. The CDR3 spans 13 residues. CDR3 sequence reads: CASSEGHTYEQYF. In nucleotides, the CDR3 is TGTGCCAGCAGCGAGGGACATACCTACGAGCAGTACTTC.

This chain connects TRBV6-5 to TRBJ2-1; 9 bases align to TRBD2. The CDR3 is made up of 15 amino acids. J lost 5 bases, V lost 2 bases, and 4 bases had no gene match. Germline CDR1 is MNHEY and CDR2 is SVGAGI. The DNA of the CDR3 is TGTGCCAGCAGTTACGTCTCTAGCGGGAACAATGAGCAGTTCTTC. Its translation: CASSYVSSGNNEQFF.

The chain joins TRBV6-5 to TRBJ2-1; no definite D call. Trimming pared 6 bases from V and 8 bases from J, leaving 14 bases between. This CDR3 spans 13 amino acids. The germline V gene has CDR1 MNHEY and CDR2 SVGAGI. The CDR3, as DNA: TGTGCCAGCAGGGTTAGTATCCTGGATGAGCAGTTCTTC. Translated, it gives CASRVSILDEQFF.

The genes are TRBV4-1 and TRBJ2-1; 10 bases are a match to TRBD2. CDR3 length equals 15 residues. V dropped 4 bases and J dropped 4; count of bases not matched to a gene: 4. Germline V gives CDR1 MGHRA, CDR2 YSYEKL. The CDR3 is CASSPPSGRYNEQFF. The DNA for the CDR3 is TGCGCCAGCAGCCCCCCTAGCGGGAGATACAATGAGCAGTTCTTC.

The chain has TRBV20-1 and TRBJ2-5, with D possibly TRBD2 on 5 matching bases. From germline, CDR1 is DFQATT and CDR2 SNEGSKA (reference sequence). Trimming stripped 3 bases from V and 5 bases from J, with 13 bases between. The CDR3 spans 13 residues. The CDR3 nucleotides read TGCAGTGCTAGTAAAGTCACGGGGGAGACCCAGTACTTC. Translated, it gives CSASKVTGETQYF.

The gene calls are TRBV28 and TRBJ1-4; D is perhaps TRBD1 (5 bases). This CDR3 is built from 15 residues. V lost 3 bases to trimming and J lost 1 base, with 9 bases between them. The germline V gene has CDR1 MDHEN and CDR2 SYDVKM. In DNA form, the CDR3 reads TGTGCCAGCAGTTTTCTGGGGGGAACTAATGAAAAACTGTTTTTT. Encoded protein: CASSFLGGTNEKLFF.

This chain uses TRBV28 with TRBJ2-7, with 8 nucleotides matching TRBD2. Germline CDR1 and CDR2: MDHEN and SYDVKM. The CDR3 covers 15 residues. J was trimmed by 0 bases and V by 6 bases; bases with no gene match: 7. The CDR3: CASSVERGRSYEQYF. The CDR3 DNA reads TGTGCCAGCAGCGTAGAGCGGGGGCGCTCCTACGAGCAGTACTTC.

The CDR3 DNA follows: TGCGCCAGCAGCTTGGACAACACTGGAAACACCATATATTTT. It translates to CASSLDNTGNTIYF. The gene calls are TRBV5-1 and TRBJ1-3; D is undetermined. This CDR3 has 14 amino acids. Trimming stripped 0 bases from V and 2 bases from J, with 6 bases between. Germline CDR1 and CDR2: SGHRS and YFSETQ.

This clone was counted a single time. V gene TRBV21-1 combines with J gene TRBJ2-7; the table's TRBD2 call for D was not verified on the DNA. TRBV21-1 represents a pseudogene. The CDR3 is 14 amino acids. CDR3 loop: CASSKVQRKYEQYF. In DNA form, the CDR3 reads TGTGCCAGCAGCAAAGTTCAGCGGAAATACGAGCAGTACTTC.

This sequence joins TRBV19 and TRBJ1-5; a possible D gene is TRBD1 (6 bases). Germline-derived CDR1 and CDR2 are LNHDA and SQIVND (reference sequence). The V and J ends lost 3 bases and 7 bases respectively, with 13 bases between them. The CDR3 spans 14 residues. The CDR3 coding sequence is TGTGCCAGTAGTATCGGGTCCAGGGGCCAGCCCCAGCATTTT. Amino acids: CASSIGSRGQPQHF.

V usage is TRBV5-1 and J usage is TRBJ2-1; 12 positions agree with TRBD2. This CDR3 has 16 amino acids. Trimming cost V 4 bases and J 7 bases; bases outside gene matches: 9. Germline assignment: CDR1 SGHRS and CDR2 YFSETQ. The CDR3, as DNA: TGCGCCAGCAGCGGCCGACTAGCGGGAGACGGTAATGAGCAGTTCTTC. Its translation: CASSGRLAGDGNEQFF.

V and J are TRBV7-2 and TRBJ1-5; 7 bases match TRBD1. In germline, CDR1 is SGHTA, CDR2 FQGNSA. J was trimmed by 7 bases and V by 0 bases; bases with no gene match: 9. The CDR3 length is 16 residues. The CDR3 here is CASSLASQGVRQPQHF. In DNA form, the CDR3 reads TGTGCCAGCAGCTTAGCGAGTCAGGGGGTAAGGCAGCCCCAGCATTTT.

This chain connects TRBV7-3 to TRBJ2-1, with D possibly matching TRBD1 (7 bases). Between the trimmed V and J ends, which lost 2 bases and 6 bases, there was a span of 11 bases. The CDR3 length is 14 residues. Germline loops: CDR1 SGHTA, CDR2 FQGTGA. The chain's CDR3 is CASSLSEGANEQFF. The CDR3 DNA is TGTGCCAGCAGCTTATCGGAGGGGGCCAATGAGCAGTTCTTC.

The rearrangement links TRBV4-1 to TRBJ2-7; a weak D match, TRBD2 (6 bases). Deletions cut 2 bases from V and 1 base from J, with 24 bases between. Looked up from germline, CDR1 is MGHRA and CDR2 is YSYEKL. The CDR3 length is 19 residues. In DNA form, the CDR3 reads TGCGCCAGCAGCCAATACCACGCCTATCAAGGGACTCCTTCCTACGAGCAGTACTTC. As protein: CASSQYHAYQGTPSYEQYF.

The chain couples TRBV21-1 to TRBJ1-5; the table assigns TRBD1, which was not confirmed against the DNA. TRBV21-1 is given as a pseudogene. CDR3 length: 16 residues. Here the CDR3 DNA reads TGTGCCAGCAGCAACAAGACAGGGGCTATTAATCAGCCCCAGCATTTT. It translates to CASSNKTGAINQPQHF.